Following are 17 T cell receptor beta chains from one sample sequenced in a study of blood T cell repertoires in COVID-19. The table came from immunoSEQ multiplex PCR; TCRdb's copy has only in-frame clones and leaves some out. The sample yields fewer than 400,000 clones, around 90% seen once. The source material was PBMCs or T cells enriched from blood (not recorded which). These receptors were obtained from a man in his sixties who had recovered from COVID-19.

In its sample, this clone was seen once. This chain connects TRBV28 to TRBJ2-7, with 7 bases that match TRBD1. The V segment lost 6 bases and the J segment 3 bases; nucleotides outside the gene matches: 8. The CDR3 length is 14 residues. CDR1 is MDHEN, CDR2 SYDVKM, per germline. CDR3 residues: CASSLGDSHYEQYF. The CDR3 DNA follows: TGTGCCAGCAGCCTCGGGGACAGCCACTACGAGCAGTACTTC. The full variable domain, its missing parts supplied by reference TRBV28 and TRBJ2-7, is DVKVTQSSRYLVKRTGEKVFLECVQDMDHENMFWYRQDPGLGLRLIYFSYDVKMKEKGDIPEGYSVSREKKERFSLILESASTNQTSMYLCASSLGDSHYEQYFGPGTRLTVT.

This sequence joins TRBV4-1 and TRBJ2-7; the match to TRBD1 covers 8 bases. Trimming removed 1 base from V and 3 bases from J; junction bases left unmatched: 11. Germline lookup yields CDR1 MGHRA and CDR2 YSYEKL. This CDR3 region has 17 residues. Written as DNA, the CDR3 is TGCGCCAGCAGCCAAGGCCAAAATTCCGACAGGGGCTACGAGCAGTACTTC. It translates to CASSQGQNSDRGYEQYF.

In DNA, the CDR3 is TGTGCCAGCAGTTCCCTAGGACAGGGTGGCTATGGCTACACCTTC. It specifies CASSSLGQGGYGYTF. The J gene is TRBJ1-2, the V gene TRBV28; 8 positions match TRBD1. Looked up from germline, CDR1 is MDHEN and CDR2 is SYDVKM. The junction had 8 bases not matched to a gene; V was cut back by 4 bases and J by 4 bases. The CDR3 is 15 amino acids.

The chain employs TRBV10-3 and TRBJ2-7, with D perhaps TRBD2 (6 bases). Germline CDR1 ENHRY, CDR2 SYGVKD. CDR3 length: 16 residues. V shed 4 bases and J shed 1 base, with 17 bases lying between them. The CDR3 loop reads CAISVSGPNPSYEQYF. CDR3 bases: TGTGCCATCAGTGTTAGCGGTCCGAACCCATCCTACGAGCAGTACTTC.

The chain's CDR3 is CASSLDPGTGYEKLFF. As DNA, the CDR3 is TGTGCCAGCAGCTTGGACCCCGGGACAGGGTATGAAAAACTGTTTTTT. The rearrangement links TRBV7-2 to TRBJ1-4, with TRBD1 matching over 9 bases. After removal of 3 bases from V and 6 bases from J, the junction contained 8 bases not matched to a gene. CDR1 is SGHTA, CDR2 FQGNSA, per germline. The CDR3 loop spans 16 amino acids.

This sequence joins TRBV19 and TRBJ1-1; tentative D call: TRBD1 (6 bases). V gave up 3 bases and J gave up 11 bases, with 25 bases separating them. Germline CDR1 is LNHDA and CDR2 is SQIVND (reference sequence). The CDR3 runs to 16 residues. This CDR3 reads CASSIRGSSGGARAFF. The DNA of the CDR3 is TGTGCCAGTAGTATCAGAGGTTCTTCGGGGGGCGCGAGGGCTTTCTTT.

Concerning this clone: Other DNA variants within this sample encode the same CDR3. The chain has TRBV7-2 and TRBJ2-1; 9 bases agree with TRBD2. The germline V gene encodes CDR1 SGHTA and CDR2 FQGNSA. V lost 3 bases to trimming and J lost 1 base; unmatched junction nucleotides: 1. There are 15 residues in the CDR3. CDR3 in DNA: TGTGCCAGCAGCTTTAGCGGGAGTTCCTACAATGAGCAGTTCTTC. Translated: CASSFSGSSYNEQFF.

The chain carries TRBV6-6 and TRBJ1-1; a weak D match, TRBD1 (5 bases). CDR3 length: 13 residues. V was clipped by 7 bases and J by 6 bases, with 15 bases between them. Germline V lookup: CDR1 MNHNY, CDR2 SVGAGI (reference sequence). The CDR3 bases are TGTGCCAGCACCTGGGGGGGGAAGCCTGAAGCTTTCTTT. It encodes CASTWGGKPEAFF.

V usage is TRBV24-1 and J usage is TRBJ2-5; TRBD1 agrees at 8 bases. Germline CDR1 is KGHDR and CDR2 is SFDVKD. The length of the CDR3 is 15 residues. The J segment lost 5 bases and the V segment lost 4 bases, leaving 8 bases of the junction unmatched. The CDR3 DNA sequence: TGTGCCACCAGTGAAGGACAGGGTAATAGGGAGACCCAGTACTTC. Translated: CATSEGQGNRETQYF.

V and J are TRBV11-2 and TRBJ1-1; 10 nucleotides align to TRBD1. Trimming took 5 bases from V and 4 from J; bases not matched to a gene: 10. Germline CDR1 reads SGHAT; CDR2 reads FQNNGV. The CDR3 totals 16 residues. CDR3 amino acids: CASSAWDRGLGTEAFF. In DNA form, the CDR3 reads TGTGCCAGCAGCGCCTGGGACAGGGGCTTGGGCACTGAAGCTTTCTTT.

This chain links TRBV19 with TRBJ2-3, with TRBD1 matching over 9 bases. The CDR3 runs to 16 residues. The V gene end was trimmed by 5 bases and the J gene end by 0 bases; junction bases not matched to a gene: 6. Germline lookup yields CDR1 LNHDA and CDR2 SQIVND (reference sequence). The CDR3 loop reads CASSQQGAPSTDTQYF. In DNA form, the CDR3 reads TGTGCCAGTAGTCAACAGGGGGCCCCTAGCACAGATACGCAGTATTTT.

The rearrangement uses TRBV9 and TRBJ1-2, with 12 bases fitting TRBD1. The germline CDR1 and CDR2 sequences are SGDLS and YYNGEE. The CDR3 length is 17 residues. The J segment lost 4 bases and the V segment lost 0 bases, leaving 7 bases of the junction unmatched. CDR3 sequence: CASSVEPGTGGVYGYTF. Written as DNA, the CDR3 is TGTGCCAGCAGCGTAGAGCCCGGGACAGGGGGCGTCTATGGCTACACCTTC. Drawing the rest from reference TRBV9 and TRBJ1-2, the complete variable domain is DSGVTQTPKHLITATGQRVTLRCSPRSGDLSVYWYQQSLDQGLQFLIQYYNGEERAKGNILERFSAQQFPDLHSELNLSSLELGDSALYFCASSVEPGTGGVYGYTFGSGTRLTVV.

CDR3 protein: CASSLVLGKYEQYF. As DNA, the CDR3 is TGCGCCAGCAGCTTGGTCCTGGGCAAATACGAGCAGTACTTC. This rearrangement joins TRBV5-1 to TRBJ2-7; unclear D gene. V dropped 0 bases and J dropped 4 bases, with 11 bases sitting between them. CDR1 is SGHRS and CDR2 is YFSETQ in the germline V gene. The CDR3 has 14 amino acids.

The chain has TRBV29-1 and TRBJ1-1; a weak D match, TRBD1 (5 bases). V was pared by 7 bases and J by 5 bases, with 20 bases between. Germline V gene data show CDR1 as SQVTM and CDR2 as ANQGSEA. CDR3 length: 14 amino acids. The CDR3 loop is CSGIPPGGGTEAFF. In DNA, the CDR3 is TGCAGCGGAATTCCCCCGGGGGGAGGAACTGAAGCTTTCTTT.

The chain's CDR3 is CASSHPARSSYEQYF. CDR3 sequence (DNA): TGTGCCAGCAGCCACCCCGCTAGAAGCTCCTACGAGCAGTACTTC. The rearrangement joins TRBV5-4 to TRBJ2-7; D call uncertain. Looked up from germline, CDR1 is SGHNT and CDR2 is YYREEE (reference sequence). This CDR3 is built from 15 residues. V was pared by 4 bases and J by 0 bases, with 14 bases between.

The chain carries TRBV15 and TRBJ1-6; no definite D call. The length of the CDR3 is 13 residues. Trimming stripped 3 bases from V and 13 bases from J, with 13 bases between. In germline, CDR1 is LNHNV, CDR2 YYDKDF (reference sequence). The CDR3 loop is CATSSDPPRPLHF. In DNA, the CDR3 is TGTGCCACCAGCAGTGACCCACCTAGGCCCCTCCACTTT.

J is TRBJ2-5 and V is TRBV28; TRBD2 agrees at 7 bases. Germline trimming cut 6 bases from V and 1 base from J; bases unmatched to any gene: 8. CDR1 is MDHEN and CDR2 is SYDVKM in the germline V gene. The CDR3 length is 15 residues. The CDR3 bases are TGTGCCAGCAGCCAAGAGGGAGGGTCCCAAGAGACCCAGTACTTC. This codes for CASSQEGGSQETQYF.